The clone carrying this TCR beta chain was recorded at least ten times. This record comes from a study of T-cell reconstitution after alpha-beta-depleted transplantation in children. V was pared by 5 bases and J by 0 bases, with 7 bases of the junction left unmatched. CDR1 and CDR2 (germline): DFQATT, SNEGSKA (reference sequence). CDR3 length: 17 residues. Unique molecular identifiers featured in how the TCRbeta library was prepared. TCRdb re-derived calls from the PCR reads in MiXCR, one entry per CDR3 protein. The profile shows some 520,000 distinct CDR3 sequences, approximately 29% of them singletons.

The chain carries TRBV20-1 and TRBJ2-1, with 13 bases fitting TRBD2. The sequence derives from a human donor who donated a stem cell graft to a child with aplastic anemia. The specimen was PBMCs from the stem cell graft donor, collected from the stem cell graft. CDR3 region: CSAVGLAGASSYNEQFF. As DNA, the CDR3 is TGCAGTGCTGTAGGACTAGCGGGAGCCAGCTCCTACAATGAGCAGTTCTTC.